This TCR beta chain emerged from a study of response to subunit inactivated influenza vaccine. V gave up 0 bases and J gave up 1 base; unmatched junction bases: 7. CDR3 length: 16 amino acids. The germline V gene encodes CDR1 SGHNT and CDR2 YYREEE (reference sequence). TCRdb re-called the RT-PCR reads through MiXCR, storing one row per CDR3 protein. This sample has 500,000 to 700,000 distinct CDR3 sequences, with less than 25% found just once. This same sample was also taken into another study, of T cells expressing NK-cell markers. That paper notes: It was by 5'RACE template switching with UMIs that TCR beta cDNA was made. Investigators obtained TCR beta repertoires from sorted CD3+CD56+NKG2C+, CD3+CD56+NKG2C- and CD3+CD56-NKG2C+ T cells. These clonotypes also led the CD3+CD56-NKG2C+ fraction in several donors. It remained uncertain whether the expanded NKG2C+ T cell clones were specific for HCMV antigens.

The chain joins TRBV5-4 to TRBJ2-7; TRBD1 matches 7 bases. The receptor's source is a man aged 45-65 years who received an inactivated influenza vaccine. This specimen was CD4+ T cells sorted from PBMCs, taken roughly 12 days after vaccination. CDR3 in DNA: TGTGCCAGCAGCTTGGAAGCCGGGACAGCTTCCTACGAGCAGTACTTC. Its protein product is CASSLEAGTASYEQYF.